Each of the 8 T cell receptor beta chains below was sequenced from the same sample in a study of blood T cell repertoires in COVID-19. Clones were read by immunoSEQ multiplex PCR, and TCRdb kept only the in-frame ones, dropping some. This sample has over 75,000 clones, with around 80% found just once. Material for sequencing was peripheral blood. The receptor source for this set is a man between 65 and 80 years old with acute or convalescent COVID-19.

The CDR3 protein is CASSLDPTLAYNEQFF. DNA of the CDR3: TGCGCCAGCAGCTTGGATCCCACACTAGCTTACAATGAGCAGTTCTTC. The chain joins TRBV5-1 to TRBJ2-1; D perhaps matches TRBD2 (6 bases). V lost 0 bases and J lost 4, with 14 bases in between. CDR1 is SGHRS, CDR2 YFSETQ, per germline. The CDR3 is made up of 16 amino acids.

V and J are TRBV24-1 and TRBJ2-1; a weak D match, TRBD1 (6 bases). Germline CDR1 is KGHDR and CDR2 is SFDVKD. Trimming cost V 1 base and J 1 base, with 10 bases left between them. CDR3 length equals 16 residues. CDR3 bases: TGTGCCACCAGTGATTTAAGAGGGGGTTCCTACAATGAGCAGTTCTTC. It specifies CATSDLRGGSYNEQFF.

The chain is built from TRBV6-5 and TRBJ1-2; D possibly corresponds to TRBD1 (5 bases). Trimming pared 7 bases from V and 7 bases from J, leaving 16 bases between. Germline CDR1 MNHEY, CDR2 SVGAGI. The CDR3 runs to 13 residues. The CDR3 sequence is CASILGGAGGYTF. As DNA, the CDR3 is TGTGCCAGCATCTTGGGAGGGGCAGGTGGCTACACCTTC.

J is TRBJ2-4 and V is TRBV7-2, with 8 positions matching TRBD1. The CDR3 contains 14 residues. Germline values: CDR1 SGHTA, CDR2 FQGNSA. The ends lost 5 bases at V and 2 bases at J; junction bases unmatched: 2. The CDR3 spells CASSTRGPKNIQYF. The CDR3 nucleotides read TGTGCCAGCAGCACCAGGGGGCCCAAAAACATTCAGTACTTC.

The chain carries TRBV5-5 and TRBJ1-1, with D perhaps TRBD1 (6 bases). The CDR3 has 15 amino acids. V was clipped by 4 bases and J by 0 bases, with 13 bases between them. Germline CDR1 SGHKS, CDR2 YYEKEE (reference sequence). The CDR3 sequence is CASSGQTELNTEAFF. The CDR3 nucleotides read TGTGCCAGCAGCGGACAGACAGAGTTGAACACTGAAGCTTTCTTT.

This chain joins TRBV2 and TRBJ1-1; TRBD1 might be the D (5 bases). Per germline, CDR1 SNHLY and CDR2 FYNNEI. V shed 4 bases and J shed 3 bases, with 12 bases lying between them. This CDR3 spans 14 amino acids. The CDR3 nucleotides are TGTGCCAGCAGTGGGGGGGGTAGGTACACTGAAGCTTTCTTT. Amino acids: CASSGGGRYTEAFF.

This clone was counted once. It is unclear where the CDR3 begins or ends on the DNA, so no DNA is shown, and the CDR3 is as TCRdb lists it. CDR3 sequence reads: CASSSSTGNYGYTF. J is TRBJ1-2 and V is TRBV6-5; TRBD1 reflects the table's D call only, with no check against the DNA. The CDR3 extends over 14 residues, inclusive of both ends. Per germline, CDR1 MNHEY and CDR2 SVGAGI.

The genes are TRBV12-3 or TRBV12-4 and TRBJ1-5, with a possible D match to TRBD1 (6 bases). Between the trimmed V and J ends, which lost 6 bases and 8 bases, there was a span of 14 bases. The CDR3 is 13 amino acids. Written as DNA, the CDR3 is TGTGCCAGCAGGTGGACAGAATGGGAGCCCCAGCATTTT. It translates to CASRWTEWEPQHF.